The rows below give T cell receptor beta chains drawn from one sample of a study of blood T cell repertoires in COVID-19. Measured with immunoSEQ multiplex PCR; TCRdb has only the in-frame clones, and not every one. This table holds tens of thousands of clones, around 87% found once. The sample was peripheral blood. The receptors were sampled from a woman aged 80 or older with active or convalescent COVID-19. The CDR3 runs from the conserved cysteine through the conserved F or W. Each record gives: J gene, CDR3 length, clone size, V gene, D gene, CDR3 DNA, CDR3 protein. D genes are given only for firm matches. Size values are once, few and many counts, or a class for expanded clones, and some rows have none.

TRBJ1-1,14,.,TRBV7-9,.,TGTGCCAGCAGCTTAGGAGTAGGGGTGGGTGAAGCTTTCTTT,CASSLGVGVGEAFF
TRBJ1-4,15,.,TRBV6-1,.,TGTGCCAGCAGTGATACCCACAGGGCAAGTGAAAAACTGTTTTTT,CASSDTHRASEKLFF
TRBJ2-2,16,once,TRBV5-1,TRBD1,TGCGCCAGCAGCTCGGACGGACAGGGGAACACCGGGGAGCTGTTTTTT,CASSSDGQGNTGELFF
TRBJ2-5,15,.,TRBV7-2,TRBD2,TGTGCCAGCAGCTTAGACGGACTAGCGACGGAGACCCAGTACTTC,CASSLDGLATETQYF
TRBJ1-2,14,.,TRBV28,.,TGTGCCAGCAGTTTAGCCCCAGGGTTGGAAGGCTACACCTTC,CASSLAPGLEGYTF
TRBJ2-3,17,.,TRBV3-1/TRBV3-2,TRBD2,TGTGCCAGCAGTCACGCGGGACTAGCGGCGACCCGGGGGACGCAGTATTTT,CASSHAGLAATRGTQYF
TRBJ2-4,14,.,TRBV2,TRBD1,TGTGCCAGCAGTCGACAGGGGATGGCGAACATTCAGTACTTC,CASSRQGMANIQYF
TRBJ2-1,16,.,TRBV5-1,.,TGCGCCAGCAGCTTGGGCGACAGGCCCTCCTACAATGAGCAGTTCTTC,CASSLGDRPSYNEQFF
TRBJ2-1,13,.,TRBV7-9,.,TGTGCCAGCAGCTTAGCGCTGTGGACAGAGCAGTTCTTC,CASSLALWTEQFF
TRBJ2-2,16,.,TRBV7-2,.,TGTGCCAGCAGCTTAGGGGGGAGGGGGGGCCCCGGGGAGCTGTTTTTT,CASSLGGRGGPGELFF
TRBJ1-2,15,.,TRBV28,.,TGTGCCAGCAGTTCTCGGGACATCACCGGGGGGGGCTACACCTTC,CASSSRDITGGGYTF
TRBJ2-6,19,.,TRBV7-2,.,TGTGCCAGCAGCCCCCGGAGGCAGGATCCCTTCTCTGGGGCCAACGTCCTGACTTTC,CASSPRRQDPFSGANVLTF
TRBJ1-2,11,.,TRBV20-1,TRBD1,TGCAGTGTTGGGACAGGTTATGGCTACACCTTC,CSVGTGYGYTF
TRBJ2-5,15,once,TRBV5-8,.,TGTGCCAGCAGCTTGAGAGCAAAAAGAGAGGAGACCCAGTACTTC,CASSLRAKREETQYF
TRBJ1-4,15,.,TRBV3-1/TRBV3-2,TRBD1,TGTGCCAGCAGCCGCGGACAGGGTAGGAGTGAAAAACTGTTTTTT,CASSRGQGRSEKLFF
TRBJ2-1,13,.,TRBV5-1,.,TGCGCCAGCAGCTTGGAACATTACAATGAGCAGTTCTTC,CASSLEHYNEQFF
TRBJ1-6,16,.,TRBV28,TRBD1,TGTGCCAGCAGTTTCCCATTTGACAGGGGAATTTCACCCCTCCACTTT,CASSFPFDRGISPLHF
TRBJ1-1,13,.,TRBV3-1/TRBV3-2,.,TGTGCCAGCAGCCGAGCACAAGGGGCTGAAGCTTTCTTT,CASSRAQGAEAFF
TRBJ2-5,16,.,TRBV25-1,.,TGTGCCAGCAGTGAATATTTCCGGACTAAAAAAGAGACCCAGTACTTC,CASSEYFRTKKETQYF
TRBJ2-2,15,.,TRBV10-1,.,TGCGCCAGCAGTTTGGACAGTAGAAACACCGGGGAGCTGTTTTTT,CASSLDSRNTGELFF
TRBJ1-4,17,large,TRBV5-6,TRBD1,TGTGCCAGCAGCTCCTCCCCGGGACAGGGGGCGCGAGAAAAACTGTTTTTT,CASSSSPGQGAREKLFF
TRBJ2-1,16,.,TRBV4-1,TRBD2,TGCGCCAGCAGCCAAGAAGGGAGGGCGAGGGGAAATGAGCAGTTCTTC,CASSQEGRARGNEQFF